This T cell receptor beta chain was sequenced in a study of cytotoxic CD8 clonotypes in ibrutinib-treated CLL. Study-wide results and limits: Sustained-remission and progressing patients' sampling times differed.

Regarding this clone: Its antigen is still unknown.

TCRdb keeps only in-frame clones here, not all; method: immunoSEQ multiplex PCR. The sample records 150,000 to 200,000 clones, around 70% being singletons. The CDR3 has 13 amino acids. Deletions cut 4 bases from V and 2 bases from J, with 12 bases between. Germline CDR1 and CDR2: GTSNPN and SVGIG (reference sequence). This clonotype was obtained from a human donor with chronic lymphocytic leukemia. The chain carries TRBV30 and TRBJ2-7, with D tentatively TRBD1 (6 bases). Source: PBMCs, taken after 24 months of ibrutinib treatment. CDR3 residues: CAWTPDSPYEQYF. The CDR3 DNA reads TGTGCCTGGACACCGGACAGTCCCTACGAGCAGTACTTC.